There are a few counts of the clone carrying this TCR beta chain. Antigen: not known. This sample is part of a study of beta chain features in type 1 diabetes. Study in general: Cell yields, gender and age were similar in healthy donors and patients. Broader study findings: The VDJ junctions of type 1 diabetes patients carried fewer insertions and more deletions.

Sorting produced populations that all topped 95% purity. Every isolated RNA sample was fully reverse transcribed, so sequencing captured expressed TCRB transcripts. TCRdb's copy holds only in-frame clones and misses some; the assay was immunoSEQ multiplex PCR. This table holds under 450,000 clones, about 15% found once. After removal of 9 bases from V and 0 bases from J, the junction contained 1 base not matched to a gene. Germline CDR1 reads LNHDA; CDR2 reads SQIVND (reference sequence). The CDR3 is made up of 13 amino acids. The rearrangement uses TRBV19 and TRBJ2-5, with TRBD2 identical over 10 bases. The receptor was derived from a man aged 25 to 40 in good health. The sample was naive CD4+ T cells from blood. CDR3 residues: CASTSGNQETQYF. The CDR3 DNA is TGTGCCAGCACTAGCGGGAACCAAGAGACCCAGTACTTC.